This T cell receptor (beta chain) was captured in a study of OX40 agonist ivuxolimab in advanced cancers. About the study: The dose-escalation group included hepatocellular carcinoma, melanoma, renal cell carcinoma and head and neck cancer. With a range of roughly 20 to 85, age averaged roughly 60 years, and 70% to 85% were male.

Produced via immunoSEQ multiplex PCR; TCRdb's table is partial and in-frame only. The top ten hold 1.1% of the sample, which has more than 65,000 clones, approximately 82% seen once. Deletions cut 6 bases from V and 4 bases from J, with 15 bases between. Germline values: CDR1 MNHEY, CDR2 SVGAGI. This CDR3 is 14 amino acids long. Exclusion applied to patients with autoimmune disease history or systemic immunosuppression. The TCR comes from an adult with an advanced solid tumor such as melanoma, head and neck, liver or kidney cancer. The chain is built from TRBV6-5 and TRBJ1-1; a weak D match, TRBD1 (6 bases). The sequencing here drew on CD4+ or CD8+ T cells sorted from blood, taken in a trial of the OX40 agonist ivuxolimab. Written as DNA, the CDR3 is TGTGCCAGCAGGAGGGGGAGGGGAGGCACTGAAGCTTTCTTT. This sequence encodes CASRRGRGGTEAFF.